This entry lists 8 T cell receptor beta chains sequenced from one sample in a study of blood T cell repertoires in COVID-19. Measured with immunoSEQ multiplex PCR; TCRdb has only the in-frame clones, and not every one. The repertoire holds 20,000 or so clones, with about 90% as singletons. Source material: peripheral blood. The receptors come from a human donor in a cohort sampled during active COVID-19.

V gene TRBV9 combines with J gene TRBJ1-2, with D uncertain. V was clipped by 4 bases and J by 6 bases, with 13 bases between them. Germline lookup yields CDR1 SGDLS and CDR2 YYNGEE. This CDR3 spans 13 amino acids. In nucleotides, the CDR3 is TGTGCCAGCAGCCCGTCCGCAGGCGATGGCTACACCTTC. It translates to CASSPSAGDGYTF.

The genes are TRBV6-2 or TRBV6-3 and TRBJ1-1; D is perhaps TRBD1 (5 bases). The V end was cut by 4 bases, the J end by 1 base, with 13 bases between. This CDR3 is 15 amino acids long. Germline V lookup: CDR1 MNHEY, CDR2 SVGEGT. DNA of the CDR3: TGTGCCAGCAGTTTCCGGGGGTTGTGGAACACTGAAGCTTTCTTT. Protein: CASSFRGLWNTEAFF.

The CDR3 sequence: CASRGGGTGNTIYF. CDR3 coding DNA: TGTGCCAGCAGGGGCGGGGGTACTGGAAACACCATATATTTT. The gene calls are TRBV28 and TRBJ1-3, with D possibly being TRBD1 (5 bases). The CDR3 runs to 14 residues. Per the germline V gene, CDR1 is MDHEN and CDR2 is SYDVKM. V was clipped by 6 bases and J by 2 bases, with 11 bases between them.

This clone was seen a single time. The CDR3 nucleotides read TGTGCTAGTGGTTTGATACAGGGGGCTAAGGCACCCCTCCACTTT. Translating gives CASGLIQGAKAPLHF. This rearrangement joins TRBV12-5 to TRBJ1-6, with TRBD1 matching over 9 bases. The V and J ends lost 2 bases and 11 bases, in that order; junction bases with no gene match: 7. The CDR3 is 15 residues long. Germline V gives CDR1 LGHNT, CDR2 FRNRAP.

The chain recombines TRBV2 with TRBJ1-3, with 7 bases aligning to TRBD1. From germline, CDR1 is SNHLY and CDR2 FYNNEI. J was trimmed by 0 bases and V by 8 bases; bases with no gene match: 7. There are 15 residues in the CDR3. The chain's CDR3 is CASGGTVNSGNTIYF. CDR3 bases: TGTGCCAGCGGTGGGACAGTTAACTCTGGAAACACCATATATTTT.

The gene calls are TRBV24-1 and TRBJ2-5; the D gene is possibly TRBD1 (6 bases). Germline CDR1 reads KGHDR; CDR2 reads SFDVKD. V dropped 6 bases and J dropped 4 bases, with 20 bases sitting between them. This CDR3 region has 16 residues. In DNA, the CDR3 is TGTGCCACCAGTCCCGGGTTTACAGGGATCGGAGAGACCCAGTACTTC. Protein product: CATSPGFTGIGETQYF.

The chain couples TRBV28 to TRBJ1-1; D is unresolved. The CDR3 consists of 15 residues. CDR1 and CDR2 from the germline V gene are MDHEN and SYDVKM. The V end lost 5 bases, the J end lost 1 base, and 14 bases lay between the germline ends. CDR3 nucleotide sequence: TGTGCCAGCAGTCCCTGGGGAGGTTCGAACACTGAAGCTTTCTTT. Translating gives CASSPWGGSNTEAFF.

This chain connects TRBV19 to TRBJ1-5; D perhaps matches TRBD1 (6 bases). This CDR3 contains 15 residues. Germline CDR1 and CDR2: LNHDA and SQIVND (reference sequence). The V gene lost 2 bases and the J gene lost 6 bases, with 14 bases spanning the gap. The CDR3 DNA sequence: TGTGCCAGTAGTATACAGCAGGGGCAGGGTCAGCCCCAGCATTTT. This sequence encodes CASSIQQGQGQPQHF.